This TCR beta chain emerged from a study of circulating and synovial CD4+ cells in juvenile arthritis. Trimming removed 1 base from V and 1 base from J, with 7 bases in between. There are 14 residues in the CDR3. From germline, CDR1 is GTSNPN and CDR2 SVGIG (reference sequence). Profiling relied on immunoSEQ multiplex PCR, and the TCRdb table lists in-frame clones only, not all of them. The sample lists some 30,000 clones; roughly 95% were seen once. Study-level findings and limits: Some such blood samples were as oligoclonal as synovium. Traditional Vbeta family usage analysis missed the pathogenic-like versus bulk difference. These blood cells shared more CDR3 sequences with synovium than bulk blood. Deeper sequencing increased measured overlap with synovial clonotypes.

As concerns this clone: Its antigen is unidentified.

The chain joins TRBV30 to TRBJ2-2, with unresolved D. This sequence was found in a human donor with juvenile idiopathic arthritis. Source material: CD4+ T cells from blood. CDR3 protein: CAWSGRKNTGELFF. In DNA form, the CDR3 reads TGTGCCTGGAGTGGGAGAAAGAACACCGGGGAGCTGTTTTTT.